Shown below are 25 T cell receptor beta chains from a single sample sequenced in a study of T cells in Graves' hyperthyroidism and ophthalmopathy. TCR beta CDR3 regions were amplified from RNA. RT-PCR in the first round (using the HTBI primer set) targeted the TCR CDR3. From the multiplex PCR reads, TCRdb called clonotypes with MiXCR, one entry per CDR3 protein. The sample holds hundreds of thousands of distinct CDR3 sequences, less than 25% seen once. Material for sequencing was blood. The receptors originated from a man in his thirties or forties with Graves' ophthalmopathy.

The sample holds many counts of this clonotype. V and J are TRBV7-9 and TRBJ2-7, with a possible D match to TRBD1 (5 bases). V was shortened by 5 bases and J by 4 bases, with 21 bases between the two germline ends. Germline V gives CDR1 SEHNR, CDR2 FQNEAQ (reference sequence). This CDR3 region has 16 residues. CDR3 sequence reads: CASSLLGAGSFYEQYF. The CDR3 DNA sequence: TGTGCCAGCAGCCTTCTCGGAGCAGGGTCTTTTTACGAGCAGTACTTC.

J is TRBJ2-1 and V is TRBV7-8; TRBD2 matches 10 bases. Germline CDR1 is SGHVS and CDR2 is FQNEAQ. The CDR3 has 15 residues. Germline trimming cut 6 bases from V and 3 bases from J; bases unmatched to any gene: 5. CDR3 bases: TGTGCCAGCAGACCAACTAGCGGGATCTACAATGAGCAGTTCTTC. It codes for CASRPTSGIYNEQFF.

The chain is built from TRBV20-1 and TRBJ2-1; possible D gene TRBD2, 6 bases. Trimming removed 5 bases from V and 0 bases from J, with 14 bases in between. The CDR3 spans 15 residues. CDR1 is DFQATT, CDR2 SNEGSKA, per germline (reference sequence). CDR3 nucleotides: TGCAGTGCTCGAACGGGAGCTTACTCCTACAATGAGCAGTTCTTC. It specifies CSARTGAYSYNEQFF.

This clonotype occurred a few times. The V gene is TRBV13, the J gene TRBJ2-3; 10 nucleotides match TRBD2. Germline V gene data show CDR1 as PRHDT and CDR2 as FYEKMQ (reference sequence). The CDR3 length is 17 residues. Trimming took 4 bases from V and 0 from J; bases not matched to a gene: 7. In DNA, the CDR3 is TGTGCCAGCAGCTCCCGGACTAGCGGACCTAGCACAGATACGCAGTATTTT. Its protein product is CASSSRTSGPSTDTQYF.

This clonotype was recorded at least ten times. This rearrangement joins TRBV9 to TRBJ2-7, with D possibly being TRBD1 or TRBD2 (5 bases each). CDR3 size: 15 residues. The germline gives CDR1 SGDLS, CDR2 YYNGEE. V lost 4 bases, J lost 6 bases, and 20 bases lay in between. In DNA, the CDR3 is TGTGCCAGCAGCCCTCAAGGGGACCCTCTCCTCGAGCAGTACTTC. Encoded protein: CASSPQGDPLLEQYF.

The chain combines TRBV5-6 with TRBJ2-5; 9 bases are a match to TRBD1. V was pared by 0 bases and J by 5 bases, with 8 bases of the junction left unmatched. Germline values: CDR1 SGHDT, CDR2 YYEEEE. This CDR3 has 16 residues. The CDR3 reads CASSLGAGTGTETQYF. The CDR3, as DNA: TGTGCCAGCAGCTTGGGAGCCGGGACAGGGACGGAGACCCAGTACTTC.

This chain uses TRBV12-3 or TRBV12-4 with TRBJ2-2; 7 bases fit TRBD1. The CDR3 covers 16 residues. The trim removed 1 base at V and 1 base at J, leaving 3 bases unmatched. CDR3 DNA sequence: TGTGCCAGCAGTTTAGGACAGGGTAGGAACACCGGGGAGCTGTTTTTT. Residues: CASSLGQGRNTGELFF.

In its sample, this clonotype was seen a few times. The chain couples TRBV30 to TRBJ2-2, with 7 bases aligning to TRBD2. Germline assignment: CDR1 GTSNPN and CDR2 SVGIG (reference sequence). V shed 2 bases and J 6 bases; nucleotides not matched to a gene: 3. The CDR3 spans 13 residues. The CDR3 here is CAWSTSEAGELFF. The CDR3 DNA reads TGTGCCTGGAGTACTAGCGAGGCCGGGGAGCTGTTTTTT.

This clonotype was counted between two and nine times. The V and J genes are TRBV6-2 or TRBV6-3 and TRBJ2-5; D might be TRBD1 (6 bases). Per the germline V gene, CDR1 is MNHEY and CDR2 is SVGEGT. The CDR3 spans 16 residues. V gave up 2 bases and J gave up 1 base, with 14 bases separating them. CDR3: CASSYRPQGSQETQYF. The CDR3 DNA is TGTGCCAGCAGTTACAGACCACAGGGTTCCCAAGAGACCCAGTACTTC.

The chain recombines TRBV11-2 with TRBJ1-3; D uncertain. Trimming stripped 4 bases from V and 0 bases from J, with 22 bases between. CDR1 is SGHAT and CDR2 is FQNNGV in the germline V gene. The CDR3 has 19 residues. This CDR3 reads CASSSNRENPLLSGNTIYF. DNA for the CDR3: TGTGCCAGCAGCTCAAACCGGGAAAACCCCCTACTCTCTGGAAACACCATATATTTT.

The CDR3, as DNA: TGTGCCAGCTCCGGGACACCGTCCTACGAGCAGTACTTC. Translating gives CASSGTPSYEQYF. The chain combines TRBV18 with TRBJ2-7, with TRBD1 as a possible D gene (6 bases). Trimming pared 6 bases from V and 1 base from J, leaving 10 bases between. CDR1 KGHSH and CDR2 LQKENI come from the germline V gene. The CDR3 covers 13 residues.

The chain recombines TRBV6-1 with TRBJ2-2; 9 bases map to TRBD1. The CDR3 runs 14 residues. Unmatched junction bases numbered 6, after V lost 8 bases and J lost 5 bases. CDR1 and CDR2 from the germline V gene are MNHNS and SASEGT. The CDR3 loop reads CASGSTGGTGELFF. The CDR3 DNA is TGTGCCAGCGGTTCGACAGGGGGGACCGGGGAGCTGTTTTTT.

This chain joins TRBV20-1 and TRBJ1-2; D is perhaps TRBD1 (5 bases). The CDR3 length is 14 residues. Germline lookup yields CDR1 DFQATT and CDR2 SNEGSKA (reference sequence). V lost 5 bases to trimming and J lost 4 bases, with 17 bases between them. CDR3 sequence reads: CSARTSTDGYGYTF. In DNA, the CDR3 is TGCAGTGCTCGAACTTCGACAGACGGCTATGGCTACACCTTC.

This clonotype has a count of ten or more. This chain connects TRBV12-3 or TRBV12-4 to TRBJ2-1; weak D call: TRBD2 (6 bases). V lost 5 bases to trimming and J lost 4 bases, with 12 bases between them. The CDR3 runs to 14 residues. CDR3 sequence reads: CASSRSGPYNEQFF. DNA of the CDR3: TGTGCCAGCAGTCGTAGCGGCCCTTACAATGAGCAGTTCTTC.

This clonotype was seen a handful of times. This chain uses TRBV28 with TRBJ2-7; D might be TRBD1 (6 bases). The CDR3 is 14 amino acids. Trimming pared 8 bases from V and 5 bases from J, leaving 19 bases between. Germline assignment: CDR1 MDHEN and CDR2 SYDVKM. The CDR3 reads CASAAYREINEQYF. CDR3 nucleotides: TGTGCCAGCGCCGCATACAGGGAAATCAACGAGCAGTACTTC.

At least ten counts were recorded for this clonotype. The chain joins TRBV4-2 to TRBJ2-5, with 9 bases identical to TRBD2. Germline V gene lookup returns CDR1 LGHNA and CDR2 YNFKEQ. This CDR3 has 16 residues. J gave up 4 bases and V 1 base, and 7 bases lay outside the gene matches. The CDR3 loop reads CASSQASRRGGETQYF. The CDR3 region has the DNA TGTGCCAGCAGCCAAGCCTCTCGGCGGGGGGGAGAGACCCAGTACTTC.

J is TRBJ1-5 and V is TRBV30, with TRBD1 matching over 9 bases. The CDR3 has 17 amino acids. Germline lookup yields CDR1 GTSNPN and CDR2 SVGIG (reference sequence). V lost 1 base, J lost 6 bases, and 13 bases stayed unmatched. The CDR3 protein is CAWSASGTGIVTQPQHF. CDR3 nucleotide sequence: TGTGCCTGGAGTGCATCCGGGACAGGGATAGTTACTCAGCCCCAGCATTTT. The full variable domain, with the rest looked up from reference TRBV30 and TRBJ1-5, is SQTIHQWPATLVQPVGSPLSLECTVEGTSNPNLYWYRQAAGRGLQLLFYSVGIGQISSEVPQNLSASRPQDRQFILSSKKLLLSDSGFYLCAWSASGTGIVTQPQHFGDGTRLSIL.

This clonotype was counted a few times. The V call is TRBV19, the J call TRBJ1-1; D gene uncertain. V shed 2 bases and J shed 0 bases, with 7 bases lying between them. The CDR3 runs 14 residues. Germline V gene data show CDR1 as LNHDA and CDR2 as SQIVND (reference sequence). In nucleotides, the CDR3 is TGTGCCAGTAGTATACCAGGCATGAACACTGAAGCTTTCTTT. Translation: CASSIPGMNTEAFF.

This clonotype was counted ten times or more. The genes are TRBV18 and TRBJ2-1, with TRBD2 identical over 8 bases. Germline V gives CDR1 KGHSH, CDR2 LQKENI. After removal of 2 bases from V and 7 bases from J, the junction contained 7 bases not matched to a gene. The CDR3 has 15 amino acids. Here the CDR3 reads CASSPEAGAGNEQFF. As DNA, the CDR3 is TGTGCCAGCTCACCAGAAGCGGGAGCCGGTAATGAGCAGTTCTTC.

In the case of this clonotype: The junction shows a germline mismatch at one end, possibly a read error. The chain has TRBV28 and TRBJ1-2, with 8 nucleotides matching TRBD1. The length of the CDR3 is 12 residues. Germline V gene sequence: CDR1 MDHEN, CDR2 SYDVKM. CDR3 in amino acids: CACRNRGYGYTF. In DNA, the CDR3 is TGTGCCTGCAGGAACAGGGGGTATGGCTACACCTTC.

The genes are TRBV12-3 or TRBV12-4 and TRBJ2-1, with 10 bases fitting TRBD1. CDR3 size: 14 residues. The V and J ends lost 8 bases and 0 bases, in that order; junction bases with no gene match: 1. Here the CDR3 DNA reads TGTGCCAGCCGGACAGGGGGCTCCTACAATGAGCAGTTCTTC. This encodes CASRTGGSYNEQFF.

J is TRBJ2-7 and V is TRBV28; D is unresolved. The V and J ends lost 11 bases and 0 bases respectively, with 14 bases between them. Germline V gene lookup returns CDR1 MDHEN and CDR2 SYDVKM. The CDR3 is 13 amino acids. CDR3 protein: CAGQTRASYEQYF. The CDR3 coding sequence is TGTGCCGGCCAGACGAGAGCCTCCTACGAGCAGTACTTC.

In its sample, this clonotype was seen a few times. This rearrangement joins TRBV10-3 to TRBJ1-5; D remains unclear. This CDR3 is built from 13 residues. From germline, CDR1 is ENHRY and CDR2 SYGVKD. V lost 3 bases and J lost 1, with 4 bases in between. CDR3: CAISEASNQPQHF. CDR3 DNA: TGTGCCATCAGTGAAGCGAGCAATCAGCCCCAGCATTTT.

This clonotype was detected many times. The chain is built from TRBV28 and TRBJ2-7; D might be TRBD2 (6 bases). The CDR3 contains 15 residues. Trimming took off 5 bases at V and 7 bases at J, with 21 bases between the two ends. Germline V gene sequence: CDR1 MDHEN, CDR2 SYDVKM. The CDR3 DNA is TGTGCCAGCAGTAAGCCGGGGGTAGCCAATCGGGAGCAGTACTTC. It encodes CASSKPGVANREQYF.

This clonotype appeared many times. The chain combines TRBV20-1 with TRBJ1-1; tentatively, D is TRBD1 (6 bases). The germline V gene has CDR1 DFQATT and CDR2 SNEGSKA (reference sequence). Trimming cost V 4 bases and J 0 bases, with 12 bases left between them. This CDR3 spans 14 amino acids. This CDR3 reads CSAKGGSVNTEAFF. CDR3 in DNA: TGCAGTGCTAAGGGGGGCTCAGTGAACACTGAAGCTTTCTTT.